Below, one T cell receptor (beta chain) is given with its context. Its antigen is undetermined. The V end was cut by 4 bases, the J end by 0 bases, with 8 bases between. The V gene's germline CDR1 is SGDLS and CDR2 YYNGEE. The length of the CDR3 is 13 residues. Unique molecular identifiers were incorporated when the TCRbeta library was constructed. TCRdb recomputed calls from the PCR reads with MiXCR, one row per CDR3 protein. The sample includes about 540,000 distinct CDR3 sequences, about a quarter of them seen just once. This entry comes from a study of T-cell reconstitution after alpha-beta-depleted transplantation in children. Broader study findings: Recipient T cells and thymic progenitors that survived were the source of the high TCRbeta diversity seen at day 60 in some patients. T-cell numbers and diversity one year post-transplant derived largely from freshly generated T cells. Reported findings indicate that, about two months after transplant, alpha-beta T cells came from several hundred expanded clones, which were derived from non-depleted graft cells.

The V call is TRBV9, the J call TRBJ2-7; D unclear. The origin of this receptor is a boy under three years old with Wiskott-Aldrich syndrome, due to receive a stem cell transplant. Sequenced material: PBMCs, taken before TCRalphabeta/CD19-depleted stem cell transplant. The CDR3 is CASSSRVSYEQYF. CDR3 DNA: TGTGCCAGCAGCTCCCGGGTCTCCTACGAGCAGTACTTC.